Below are 29 T cell receptor beta chains sequenced from a single sample in a study of cytomegalovirus exposure and HLA in healthy donors (dated by TCRdb to 2016 to 2017). Receptor amplification or capture employed the immunoSEQ multiplex PCR assay. A mixture of 60 forward primers for TCR Vbeta segments and 13 reverse primers for TCR Jbeta segments was used in the multiplex PCR. Entries here come from immuneACCESS through TCRdb and include only in-frame sequences with V and J called. Some clones fail to appear in such tables; in the studies checked, an unresolved V gene covers under half of the shortfall, and the cause of the remainder is unknown. The sample table lists around 140,000 clones, approximately 84% of them with a count of one. Approximately 2% of the sample is in the top ten clones. Source material: PBMCs. These receptors all come from a woman aged 40 to 50 in good health and CMV-seronegative.

V usage is TRBV15 and J usage is TRBJ1-2; the match to TRBD1 covers 11 bases. The junction had 9 bases not matched to a gene; V was cut back by 8 bases and J by 7 bases. The germline gives CDR1 LNHNV, CDR2 YYDKDF (reference sequence). The CDR3 covers 14 residues. CDR3 sequence reads: CATRFGQGAVGYTF. The CDR3 bases are TGTGCCACCCGCTTCGGACAGGGGGCGGTTGGCTACACCTTC.

The genes are TRBV4-3 and TRBJ2-5; D is possibly TRBD2 (6 bases). V lost 0 bases to trimming and J lost 7 bases, with 9 bases between them. CDR1 LGHNA and CDR2 YSLEER come from the germline V gene. This CDR3 is 13 amino acids long. CDR3 protein: CASSQDLGGTQYF. CDR3 bases: TGCGCCAGCAGCCAAGATTTGGGGGGGACCCAGTACTTC.

The chain combines TRBV30 with TRBJ1-2, with D possibly matching TRBD1 (6 bases). The CDR3 has 12 residues. The germline CDR1 and CDR2 sequences are GTSNPN and SVGIG (reference sequence). This chain's CDR3 is CAGGGTKWGYTF. The CDR3 DNA is TGTGCGGGCGGGGGCACAAAGTGGGGCTACACCTTC.

The rearrangement links TRBV28 to TRBJ2-7; D gene uncertain. The CDR3 totals 14 residues. Germline V CDR1 and CDR2: MDHEN, SYDVKM. Trimming removed 5 bases at V and 3 bases at J, with 14 bases between. The CDR3 loop is CASSSEIRYYEQYF. DNA for the CDR3: TGTGCCAGCAGTAGCGAGATCCGATACTACGAGCAGTACTTC.

V gene TRBV5-6 combines with J gene TRBJ1-2, with TRBD1 matching 12 bases. CDR1 SGHDT and CDR2 YYEEEE come from the germline V gene. Trimming cost V 3 bases and J 4 bases; bases outside gene matches: 13. CDR3 length equals 18 residues. The CDR3 is CASSSGPGQGAPGYGYTF. The CDR3 DNA sequence: TGTGCCAGCAGCTCTGGACCGGGACAGGGGGCCCCTGGCTATGGCTACACCTTC.

This clone was detected only a few times. This chain joins TRBV28 and TRBJ1-5; 7 bases map to TRBD1. Germline lookup yields CDR1 MDHEN and CDR2 SYDVKM. The trim removed 4 bases at V and 3 bases at J, leaving 15 bases unmatched. The CDR3 sequence is 18 residues long. CDR3 bases: TGTGCCAGCAGTTCATCACTCCGGGACAGCCTATTCAATCAGCCCCAGCATTTT. It yields the protein CASSSSLRDSLFNQPQHF.

The gene calls are TRBV28 and TRBJ1-5; no clear D. The germline V and J ends were trimmed by 5 bases and 6 bases, with 17 bases remaining between them. The CDR3 loop spans 15 amino acids. Per the germline V gene, CDR1 is MDHEN and CDR2 is SYDVKM. The chain's CDR3 is CASSANGRGFQPQHF. The CDR3 bases are TGTGCCAGCAGTGCCAACGGCAGAGGCTTTCAGCCCCAGCATTTT.

This clone was counted a few times. The chain has TRBV14 and TRBJ1-1; the D gene is possibly TRBD1 (6 bases). CDR3 length equals 13 residues. V was shortened by 1 base and J by 11 bases, with 14 bases between the two germline ends. The V gene's germline CDR1 is SGHDN and CDR2 FVKESK. The CDR3: CASSQVLGAGAFF. The CDR3, as DNA: TGTGCCAGCAGCCAAGTTTTGGGGGCCGGGGCTTTCTTT.

This chain connects TRBV6-5 to TRBJ2-1; 7 nucleotides line up with TRBD1. The CDR3 extends over 15 amino acids. Germline V gives CDR1 MNHEY, CDR2 SVGAGI. V shed 2 bases and J 8 bases; nucleotides not matched to a gene: 9. CDR3 sequence: CASSYRGPRGDEQFF. CDR3 DNA: TGTGCCAGCAGTTACAGGGGGCCGAGGGGCGATGAGCAGTTCTTC.

The rearrangement joins TRBV2 to TRBJ2-1; D is possibly TRBD2 (5 bases). The CDR3 loop spans 13 amino acids. Germline V gene sequence: CDR1 SNHLY, CDR2 FYNNEI. Trimming left V 6 bases short and J 2 bases short, with 8 bases between. CDR3 in DNA: TGTGCCAGCAGAGGACTGGCCTACAATGAGCAGTTCTTC. It translates to CASRGLAYNEQFF.

Points on this clone: The junction departs from the called germline gene at one end, perhaps through a read error. The V and J genes are TRBV28 and TRBJ1-2; TRBD1 matches at 8 bases. The germline gives CDR1 MDHEN, CDR2 SYDVKM. The CDR3 loop spans 16 amino acids. CDR3 loop: CASSLFLSGGTNGCTF. Written as DNA, the CDR3 is TGTGCCAGCAGTTTATTCCTCTCAGGGGGCACAAATGGCTGCACCTTC.

The J gene is TRBJ2-7, the V gene TRBV5-1; the D gene is possibly TRBD2 (6 bases). Trimming left V 3 bases short and J 3 bases short, with 13 bases between. Germline assignment: CDR1 SGHRS and CDR2 YFSETQ. This CDR3 is 14 amino acids long. The CDR3 sequence: CASSWRVPDYEQYF. Written as DNA, the CDR3 is TGCGCCAGCAGCTGGAGGGTACCCGACTACGAGCAGTACTTC.

This sequence joins TRBV7-2 and TRBJ1-1, with 11 nucleotides matching TRBD1. This CDR3 has 14 residues. After removal of 3 bases from V and 8 bases from J, the junction contained 5 bases not matched to a gene. Per germline, CDR1 SGHTA and CDR2 FQGNSA. The CDR3 reads CASSLDRGLREAFF. As DNA, the CDR3 is TGTGCCAGCAGCTTGGACAGGGGGCTAAGGGAAGCTTTCTTT. Based on the CDR3 plus reference TRBV7-2 and TRBJ1-1, the full variable domain is GAGVSQSPSNKVTEKGKDVELRCDPISGHTALYWYRQSLGQGLEFLIYFQGNSAPDKSGLPSDRFSAERTGGSVSTLTIQRTQQEDSAVYLCASSLDRGLREAFFGQGTRLTVV.

This chain links TRBV23-1 with TRBJ2-7; 11 bases are a match to TRBD1. Being an ORF, TRBV23-1 has a function that is uncertain. The V segment lost 0 bases and the J segment 4 bases; nucleotides outside the gene matches: 14. This CDR3 is built from 19 residues. The DNA for the CDR3 is TGCGCCAGCAGTCAATCGTCCTCCGTGGCGGACAGGGGGCGATACGAGCAGTACTTC. This translates into CASSQSSSVADRGRYEQYF.

A note on this clone: This sample also contains other DNA sequences that code for the same CDR3. The V gene is TRBV19, the J gene TRBJ2-3, with TRBD2 matching over 13 bases. Germline trimming cut 4 bases from V and 3 bases from J; bases unmatched to any gene: 10. Germline lookup yields CDR1 LNHDA and CDR2 SQIVND (reference sequence). The CDR3 contains 18 residues. The CDR3 nucleotides read TGTGCCAGTAGTACAAGGATGGGACTAGCGGGGAAGACAGATACGCAGTATTTT. The encoded protein is CASSTRMGLAGKTDTQYF.

The chain joins TRBV7-9 to TRBJ2-1; no definite D call. CDR1 is SEHNR and CDR2 is FQNEAQ in the germline V gene (reference sequence). The CDR3 covers 14 residues. Trimming took 8 bases from V and 0 from J, leaving 11 bases between them. CDR3 in amino acids: CASGIRSSYNEQFF. Here the CDR3 DNA reads TGTGCCAGCGGAATCCGGAGCTCCTACAATGAGCAGTTCTTC.

V and J are TRBV27 and TRBJ1-1; TRBD1 might be the D (6 bases). The V gene's germline CDR1 is MNHEY and CDR2 SMNVEV (reference sequence). This CDR3 has 17 residues. Trimming took 5 bases from V and 0 from J, leaving 19 bases between them. The CDR3 bases are TGTGCCAGCAGTATAAGAACAGGGATCGGAATGAACACTGAAGCTTTCTTT. Encoded protein: CASSIRTGIGMNTEAFF.

The chain links TRBV28 to TRBJ1-5, with D possibly TRBD1 on 5 matching bases. This CDR3 contains 14 residues. The V end lost 6 bases, the J end lost 6 bases, and 15 bases lay between the germline ends. Germline-derived CDR1 and CDR2 are MDHEN and SYDVKM. The CDR3 protein is CASRASGFTQPQHF. In nucleotides, the CDR3 is TGTGCCAGCAGAGCCTCAGGGTTTACTCAGCCCCAGCATTTT.

This clone was observed a few times. V is TRBV28 and J is TRBJ1-1; a possible D gene is TRBD1 (5 bases). Trimming took off 8 bases at V and 4 bases at J, with 17 bases between the two ends. The germline CDR1 and CDR2 sequences are MDHEN and SYDVKM. This CDR3 spans 14 amino acids. Here the CDR3 DNA reads TGTGCCAGCGGGACCCTGGGACTGACCACTGAAGCTTTCTTT. Amino acid sequence: CASGTLGLTTEAFF.

There are a few counts of this clone. The J gene is TRBJ1-5, the V gene TRBV11-2; D perhaps matches TRBD1 (5 bases). This CDR3 contains 14 residues. V gave up 1 base and J gave up 6 bases, with 10 bases separating them. Germline CDR1 reads SGHAT; CDR2 reads FQNNGV. In nucleotides, the CDR3 is TGTGCCAGCAGCTTAGTGGGGGGGATTCAGCCCCAGCATTTT. This encodes CASSLVGGIQPQHF.

This chain uses TRBV19 with TRBJ1-5; 8 bases are shared with TRBD1. CDR3 length: 14 residues. Germline V CDR1 and CDR2: LNHDA, SQIVND (reference sequence). J lost 6 bases, V lost 4 bases, and 5 bases had no gene match. CDR3 protein: CASSRDRGRQPQHF. CDR3 bases: TGTGCCAGTAGTAGAGACAGGGGCCGTCAGCCCCAGCATTTT.

The chain links TRBV9 to TRBJ2-7, with TRBD1 matching over 10 bases. The CDR3 is 14 amino acids. Germline V lookup: CDR1 SGDLS, CDR2 YYNGEE. The V segment lost 4 bases and the J segment 4 bases; nucleotides outside the gene matches: 5. CDR3 DNA sequence: TGTGCCAGCAGCCTAACGGGACAGGGGTACGAGCAGTACTTC. Its protein is CASSLTGQGYEQYF.

The chain uses TRBV30 and TRBJ1-2; 10 bases fit TRBD1. Trimming cost V 0 bases and J 1 base; bases outside gene matches: 14. The CDR3 totals 19 residues. Germline V CDR1 and CDR2: GTSNPN, SVGIG (reference sequence). Written as DNA, the CDR3 is TGTGCCTGGAGTGTATTTTACGGGACAGGGGCAGAGTTTAACTATGGCTACACCTTC. Its protein product is CAWSVFYGTGAEFNYGYTF. Looking up the rest from reference TRBV30 and TRBJ1-2 gives the full variable domain: SQTIHQWPATLVQPVGSPLSLECTVEGTSNPNLYWYRQAAGRGLQLLFYSVGIGQISSEVPQNLSASRPQDRQFILSSKKLLLSDSGFYLCAWSVFYGTGAEFNYGYTFGSGTRLTVV.

The genes are TRBV28 and TRBJ1-4; D unresolved. This CDR3 contains 14 residues. The V end was cut by 7 bases, the J end by 1 base, with 10 bases between. From germline, CDR1 is MDHEN and CDR2 SYDVKM. CDR3 residues: CASTLWRTNEKLFF. In DNA, the CDR3 is TGTGCCAGCACCCTCTGGAGAACTAATGAAAAACTGTTTTTT.

The chain recombines TRBV4-3 with TRBJ2-1; 7 nucleotides match TRBD1. Germline V CDR1 and CDR2: LGHNA, YSLEER. The V segment lost 5 bases and the J segment 5 bases; nucleotides outside the gene matches: 12. CDR3 length: 16 amino acids. As DNA, the CDR3 is TGCGCCAGCAGCGCGCGACAGGGAACGGGAAACAATGAGCAGTTCTTC. Translated: CASSARQGTGNNEQFF.

V usage is TRBV28 and J usage is TRBJ1-2, with D possibly matching TRBD1 (5 bases). V was pared by 7 bases and J by 5 bases, with 20 bases between. Germline lookup yields CDR1 MDHEN and CDR2 SYDVKM. CDR3 length: 15 amino acids. CDR3 nucleotides: TGTGCCAGCAACTTGGGACTACTCGAGGAATATGGCTACACCTTC. Protein: CASNLGLLEEYGYTF.

V usage is TRBV19 and J usage is TRBJ2-1, with D perhaps matching TRBD1 (6 bases). The germline V gene encodes CDR1 LNHDA and CDR2 SQIVND (reference sequence). V was pared by 1 base and J by 8 bases, with 18 bases between. CDR3 length: 16 amino acids. CDR3: CASSIGGRTEYYEQFF. The CDR3 DNA follows: TGTGCCAGTAGTATAGGTGGAAGGACAGAGTACTATGAGCAGTTCTTC.

The chain has TRBV4-3 and TRBJ1-4; TRBD1 is a possible D gene (6 bases). V gave up 4 bases and J gave up 0 bases, with 9 bases separating them. Per germline, CDR1 LGHNA and CDR2 YSLEER. CDR3 length: 15 residues. The CDR3 DNA is TGCGCCAGCAGCCCGACAGGTGCAACTAATGAAAAACTGTTTTTT. Protein product: CASSPTGATNEKLFF.

This rearrangement joins TRBV4-3 to TRBJ2-7; 11 bases line up with TRBD1. The V and J ends lost 4 bases and 0 bases, in that order; junction bases with no gene match: 2. This CDR3 contains 15 residues. CDR1 and CDR2 from the germline V gene are LGHNA and YSLEER. CDR3 nucleotides: TGCGCCAGCAGCCCCGGGACAGGGGGCTCCTACGAGCAGTACTTC. Translating it yields CASSPGTGGSYEQYF.